Sequencing of this TCR beta chain was carried out in a study of blood T cell repertoires in COVID-19. Study-level background: Acute-phase and convalescent COVID-19 samples originated in the United States, Italy and Spain. Nucleic acid was either cDNA or gDNA, and it came from T cells, B-cell-depleted T cells, or PBMCs.

Authors' data handling: The assay estimated nucleated cells by amplifying reference gene primers. Libraries were prepared by immunoSEQ multiplex PCR; TCRdb keeps only in-frame clonotypes and omits some of them. From that table come the V and J calls and clone size; the DNA was used to work out D and trimming. This table has 130,000 or so clones, roughly four fifths appearing once. The CDR3 length is 15 residues. CDR1 SEHNR and CDR2 FQNEAQ come from the germline V gene (reference sequence). Trimming at V came to 5 bases and at J to 3 bases, leaving 7 bases not matched to a gene. The sequencing input was peripheral blood. This receptor was identified in a human donor in a cohort sampled during active COVID-19. The rearrangement links TRBV7-9 to TRBJ2-7, with 10 bases that match TRBD1. The CDR3 DNA sequence: TGTGCCAGCAGCCCGCGGACAGGGGGGAACTACGAGCAGTACTTC. It specifies CASSPRTGGNYEQYF.